This T cell receptor beta chain was found in a study of T-cell reconstitution after alpha-beta-depleted transplantation in children. CDR3 length equals 12 residues. The V and J ends lost 4 bases and 3 bases respectively, with 6 bases between them. Germline-derived CDR1 and CDR2 are MNHEY and SVGAGI. This clonotype was found a few times. Preparation of the TCRbeta library involved a method that used unique molecular identifiers. A single record per CDR3 protein comes from TCRdb applying MiXCR to the PCR reads. The table includes about 610,000 distinct CDR3 sequences, 8% to 11% detected once. The rearrangement links TRBV6-5 to TRBJ1-1; weak D call: TRBD1 (5 bases). The material sequenced was PBMCs from the stem cell graft donor, taken from the stem cell graft. This sequence was found in a human donor who donated a stem cell graft to a child with acute myeloid leukemia. The CDR3 protein is CASSWGDTEAFF. The DNA of the CDR3 is TGTGCCAGCAGTTGGGGGGACACTGAAGCTTTCTTT.